This T cell receptor (beta chain) was sequenced during a study of blood T cell repertoires in COVID-19. Study summary: The origin of the acute and convalescent COVID-19 samples was the United States, Italy and Spain. From T cells, B-cell-depleted T cells, or PBMCs came the material, which was cDNA or gDNA.

V lost 3 bases, J lost 4 bases, and 7 bases stayed unmatched. The germline V gene encodes CDR1 DFQATT and CDR2 SNEGSKA (reference sequence). CDR3 length: 14 amino acids. Participant ages covered about 18 to 89 years across about 25 US areas. Two negative PCRs, clearance, or symptom resolution were required of recovered Cohort 3 donors. Profiling relied on immunoSEQ multiplex PCR, and the TCRdb table lists in-frame clones only, not all of them. This sample yields some 270,000 clones, of which roughly 89% are seen a single time; under 2.5% belongs to the top ten. The genes are TRBV20-1 and TRBJ2-7, with TRBD2 matching over 9 bases. Sequenced sample: PBMCs or T cells enriched from blood (not recorded which). The receptor was derived from a woman between 55 and 75 years old who had recovered from COVID-19. DNA of the CDR3: TGCAGTGCTAGTCCCAGCGGGAGGACATACGAGCAGTACTTC. Translating it yields CSASPSGRTYEQYF.